What follows is one T cell receptor (beta chain) and its context. The table came from immunoSEQ multiplex PCR; TCRdb's copy has only in-frame clones and leaves some out. There are tens of thousands of clones in the sample; less than 90% occur only once, and roughly 4.5% lies in the top ten. This sample was taken from a study of Tregs in tolerant kidney transplant recipients. Unmatched junction bases numbered 13, after V lost 2 bases and J lost 1 base. The V gene's germline CDR1 is LGHNA and CDR2 YNFKEQ. There are 19 residues in the CDR3. This clonotype was sampled from a human donor in good health. The rearrangement links TRBV4-2 to TRBJ2-4; 8 bases are shared with TRBD2. What was sequenced was CD4+ T cells from blood. The CDR3 DNA is TGTGCCAGCAGCCAATCTTTGGTTGGCGGGAGGAGGGCCAAAAACATTCAGTACTTC. Translation: CASSQSLVGGRRAKNIQYF.